This T cell receptor (beta chain) is drawn from a study of shared clonotypes between healthy human individuals. Overall study: Each donor's CD8 memory used one plate, CD8 naive two, each CD4 subset three.

At deep level, the assay was performed. Measured with immunoSEQ multiplex PCR; TCRdb has only the in-frame clones, and not every one. This table holds 1.4 million or so clones, about 98.5% found once. Notes on this clone: Its target is not known. This sample includes further DNA sequences coding for the same CDR3.

The V end lost 0 bases, the J end lost 2 bases, and 11 bases lay between the germline ends. This CDR3 is built from 15 residues. Germline values: CDR1 LGHNA, CDR2 YSLEER. Study-wide findings and caveats: Some clonotypes were shared by all four sorted-subset donors, while others were not shared. The non-shared ones had lower generation probabilities than the shared ones. Among a handful of donors, roughly 5% of naive CD4 clonotypes were found in common.

The receptor comes from a man aged 30 to 39 in good health. Material: naive CD4+ T cells sorted from blood. Described subset: CD45RA+ positively selected. The chain recombines TRBV4-3 with TRBJ2-7; a possible D gene is TRBD2 (6 bases). The chain's CDR3 is CASSQEGRGPYEQYF. CDR3 sequence (DNA): TGCGCCAGCAGCCAAGAGGGGCGGGGTCCCTACGAGCAGTACTTC.